Shown below are 11 T cell receptor beta chains from a single sample sequenced in a study of cytomegalovirus exposure and HLA in healthy donors. The data were produced by immunoSEQ multiplex PCR, yet TCRdb's version contains in-frame clones alone and is incomplete. The top ten clones hold 0.8% to 1.2% of a sample with 200,000 to 250,000 clones, around nine tenths of them seen once. The sample was PBMCs. The receptors here all came from a woman between 18 and 29 years old in good health and CMV-seronegative.

The chain has TRBV5-6 and TRBJ1-2; D is unresolved. Deletions cut 0 bases from V and 4 bases from J, with 7 bases between. The CDR3 contains 13 residues. Germline CDR1 SGHDT, CDR2 YYEEEE. The CDR3 DNA reads as TGTGCCAGCAGCTTGGGCCAGTCCTATGGCTACACCTTC. It is translated as CASSLGQSYGYTF.

The gene calls are TRBV2 and TRBJ1-5; perhaps TRBD1 as D (5 bases). This CDR3 is built from 15 residues. V lost 3 bases, J lost 6 bases, and 15 bases lay in between. Germline V lookup: CDR1 SNHLY, CDR2 FYNNEI. DNA for the CDR3: TGTGCCAGCAGTGAGCTGCGGGGCCGGGGTCAGCCCCAGCATTTT. Translation: CASSELRGRGQPQHF.

In the case of this clone: The junction and the germline gene differ at one end; a read error may be behind it. This chain links TRBV2 with TRBJ1-1, with TRBD1 matching 7 bases. The CDR3 is made up of 12 amino acids. Germline lookup yields CDR1 SNHLY and CDR2 FYNNEI. The CDR3 DNA reads as TGTGCCAGCAGAGGCGACAGGGCTGAGGCTTTCTTT. It translates to CASRGDRAEAFF.

V gene TRBV9 combines with J gene TRBJ2-7; the match to TRBD1 covers 7 bases. Germline V gene lookup returns CDR1 SGDLS and CDR2 YYNGEE. The trim removed 4 bases at V and 2 bases at J, leaving 12 bases unmatched. The CDR3 contains 16 residues. In nucleotides, the CDR3 is TGTGCCAGCAGCTTCCACTCGGGACAGTATCCCTACGAGCAGTACTTC. Translated: CASSFHSGQYPYEQYF.

The rearrangement links TRBV6-5 to TRBJ2-1; D perhaps matches TRBD2 (5 bases). The CDR3 consists of 14 residues. V lost 3 bases, J lost 5 bases, and 11 bases lay in between. The germline V gene encodes CDR1 MNHEY and CDR2 SVGAGI. The CDR3 DNA is TGTGCCAGCAGTTATCTAGCCAGTGACAATGAGCAGTTCTTC. Translation: CASSYLASDNEQFF.

This sequence joins TRBV6-6 and TRBJ2-7, with D perhaps TRBD2 (5 bases). Per germline, CDR1 MNHNY and CDR2 SVGAGI (reference sequence). The V end was cut by 5 bases, the J end by 3 bases, with 8 bases between. The CDR3 is 12 amino acids. Written as DNA, the CDR3 is TGTGCCAGCAGTAGCGGCTACTACGAGCAGTACTTC. It codes for CASSSGYYEQYF.

V and J are TRBV29-1 and TRBJ2-2; TRBD2 matches 12 bases. Germline V gene sequence: CDR1 SQVTM, CDR2 ANQGSEA. CDR3 length: 15 residues. The V gene end was trimmed by 4 bases and the J gene end by 4 bases; junction bases not matched to a gene: 4. CDR3 coding DNA: TGCAGCGTTGGACTAGCGGGAGCGACCACCGGGGAGCTGTTTTTT. It encodes CSVGLAGATTGELFF.

As concerns this clone: This same CDR3 is encoded by further DNA sequences in the sample. The chain recombines TRBV5-1 with TRBJ1-1; a weak D match, TRBD1 (5 bases). Germline V CDR1 and CDR2: SGHRS, YFSETQ. V was trimmed by 4 bases and J by 2 bases, leaving 9 bases between them. The CDR3 runs to 13 residues. CDR3: CASSPQGNTEAFF. The CDR3 coding sequence is TGCGCCAGCAGCCCCCAGGGAAACACTGAAGCTTTCTTT.

The chain employs TRBV6-6 and TRBJ2-1; the D gene is possibly TRBD2 (5 bases). The V and J ends lost 6 bases and 12 bases respectively, with 15 bases between them. This CDR3 has 12 amino acids. Germline values: CDR1 MNHNY, CDR2 SVGAGI (reference sequence). The CDR3 nucleotides read TGTGCCAGCAGAAGTAGCAAGCGGAGGCAGTTCTTC. Its protein is CASRSSKRRQFF.

The chain links TRBV4-2 to TRBJ2-1; possibly TRBD1 for D (5 bases). CDR3 size: 17 residues. The V end was cut by 4 bases, the J end by 6 bases, with 22 bases between. The germline V gene encodes CDR1 LGHNA and CDR2 YNFKEQ. The CDR3 loop is CASSPQGSGLLSNEQFF. CDR3 nucleotide sequence: TGTGCCAGCAGCCCCCAGGGCTCGGGCCTACTAAGCAATGAGCAGTTCTTC.

The count of this clone is one. The V gene is TRBV19, the J gene TRBJ2-1; TRBD2 is a possible D gene (6 bases). Germline loops: CDR1 LNHDA, CDR2 SQIVND (reference sequence). The CDR3 totals 16 residues. Trimming left V 3 bases short and J 0 bases short, with 12 bases between. CDR3 sequence: CASSIDGGNSYNEQFF. In nucleotides, the CDR3 is TGTGCCAGTAGTATCGATGGCGGGAACTCCTACAATGAGCAGTTCTTC.